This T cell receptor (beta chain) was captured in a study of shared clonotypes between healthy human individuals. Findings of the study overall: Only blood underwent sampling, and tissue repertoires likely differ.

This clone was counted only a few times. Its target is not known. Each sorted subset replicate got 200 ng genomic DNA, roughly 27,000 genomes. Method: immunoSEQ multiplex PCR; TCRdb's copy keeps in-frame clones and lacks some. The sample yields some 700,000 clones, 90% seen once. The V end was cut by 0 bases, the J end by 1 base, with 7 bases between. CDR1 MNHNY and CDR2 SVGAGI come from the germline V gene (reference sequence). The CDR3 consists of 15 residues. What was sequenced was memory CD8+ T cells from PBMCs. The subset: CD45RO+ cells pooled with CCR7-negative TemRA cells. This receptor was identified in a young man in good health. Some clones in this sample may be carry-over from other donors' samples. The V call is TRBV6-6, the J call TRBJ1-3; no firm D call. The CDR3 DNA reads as TGTGCCAGCAGTTACTCGGAGGGATCTGGAAACACCATATATTTT. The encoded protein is CASSYSEGSGNTIYF.